The T cell receptor (beta chain) described here comes from a study of shared T cell receptors in the human thymus. Only in-frame clones appear in the TCRdb table, and some are missing; sequencing was by immunoSEQ multiplex PCR. Among 720,000 or so clones listed, approximately 83% were seen once. Trimming shortened V by 5 bases and J by 10 bases, and 24 bases separated the two germline ends. The CDR3 runs to 16 residues. Germline CDR1 SGHVT, CDR2 SQSDAQ. Another study also made use of these data, one on human thymus T cells. That source adds: It was healthy Finnish infants having corrective surgery for congenital heart defects who were the donors. The source of the thymus tissue was resections taken during corrective heart surgery. V and J gene usage appeared biased in thymic and blood repertoires.

The chain couples TRBV7-4 to TRBJ2-1; weak D call: TRBD2 (7 bases). The source material was thymocytes. The source of this sequence is a girl less than two years old with a congenital heart defect. Written as DNA, the CDR3 is TGTGCCAGCAGCCCCCGCTCGGGGGGCCGTGGGAGAGAGCAGTTCTTC. Protein product: CASSPRSGGRGREQFF.